This note documents a single T cell receptor beta chain sequence. The data originate from a study of identical twins. TCRdb fed the 5' RACE reads into MiXCR, producing one record per CDR3 protein. The table records hundreds of thousands of distinct CDR3 sequences, around 8.1% of them present only once. This CDR3 has 13 residues. The germline CDR1 and CDR2 sequences are SGHDT and YYEEEE. Trimming removed 6 bases from V and 9 bases from J, with 16 bases in between. This sample was shared with a second study, whose subject was yellow fever vaccine responses in identical twins.

This chain uses TRBV5-6 with TRBJ2-4; the D is unclear. This TCR was sampled from a woman younger than 35 in good health. Sequencing used memory (CD45RO+) T cells sorted from blood. The CDR3 protein is CASNLDPTGIQYF. The CDR3 nucleotides are TGTGCCAGCAATTTAGATCCGACGGGCATTCAGTACTTC.